The source of this T cell receptor (beta chain) is a study of blood T cell repertoires in COVID-19. Germline CDR1 is SGDLS and CDR2 is YYNGEE. This CDR3 comprises 15 residues. Losses at the gene ends were 1 base for V and 5 bases for J; bases not matched to a gene: 3. Clones were sequenced by immunoSEQ multiplex PCR, and TCRdb holds only the in-frame ones, with some missing. The sample consists of about 250,000 clones, almost 85% of them appearing once. This chain links TRBV9 with TRBJ2-1, with 10 positions matching TRBD2. The specimen was PBMCs or T cells enriched from blood (not recorded which). The sequence was obtained from a woman between 50 and 59 years old with acute COVID-19. DNA of the CDR3: TGTGCCAGCAGCGTAAGGCTAGCGGGGGACAATGAGCAGTTCTTC. It translates to CASSVRLAGDNEQFF.